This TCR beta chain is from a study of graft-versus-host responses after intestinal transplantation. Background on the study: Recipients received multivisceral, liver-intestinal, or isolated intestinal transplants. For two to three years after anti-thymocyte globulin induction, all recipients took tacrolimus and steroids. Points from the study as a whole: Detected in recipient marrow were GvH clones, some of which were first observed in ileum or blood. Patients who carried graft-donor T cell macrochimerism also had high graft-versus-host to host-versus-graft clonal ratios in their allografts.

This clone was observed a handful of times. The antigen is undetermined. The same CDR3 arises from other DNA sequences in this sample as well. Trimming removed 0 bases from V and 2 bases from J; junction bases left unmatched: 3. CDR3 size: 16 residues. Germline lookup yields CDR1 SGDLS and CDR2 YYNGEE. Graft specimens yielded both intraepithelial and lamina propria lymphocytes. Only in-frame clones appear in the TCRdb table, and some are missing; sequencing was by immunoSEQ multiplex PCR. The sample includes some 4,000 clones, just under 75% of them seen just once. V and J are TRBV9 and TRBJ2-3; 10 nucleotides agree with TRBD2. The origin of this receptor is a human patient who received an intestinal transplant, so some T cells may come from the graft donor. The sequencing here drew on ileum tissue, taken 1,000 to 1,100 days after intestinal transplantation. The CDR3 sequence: CASSVVLAGTTDTQYF. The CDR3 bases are TGTGCCAGCAGCGTAGTACTAGCGGGGACCACAGATACGCAGTATTTT.